This TCR beta chain appears in the sequencing data of a study of T cells in Graves' hyperthyroidism and ophthalmopathy. Study conclusions and caveats: Blood also showed most of the thyroid clonotypes that were expanded above 0.001.

There were TCR beta CDR3 regions amplified from RNA transcripts. RT-PCR in the first round (using the HTBI primer set) targeted the TCR CDR3. TCRdb reprocessed the multiplex PCR reads via MiXCR and lists one record per CDR3 protein. Of under 700,000 distinct CDR3 sequences listed, roughly 46% were seen once; the top ten hold 8.2%. V trimming: 4 bases; J trimming: 5 bases; junction bases outside the gene matches: 13. CDR1 and CDR2 (germline): KGHDR, SFDVKD. CDR3 length equals 17 residues. Patients were excluded for uncontrolled infection, other autoimmune disease, pregnancy or lactation. Turning to this clonotype: The antigen remains undetermined.

This receptor was taken from a young woman with Graves' hyperthyroidism. The sequencing input was peripheral blood or thyroid tissue (not recorded which). V gene TRBV24-1 combines with J gene TRBJ2-5, with TRBD2 identical over 9 bases. The CDR3 loop is CATSEPSTSGVGETQYF. The DNA for the CDR3 is TGTGCCACCAGTGAGCCATCGACTAGCGGAGTCGGGGAGACCCAGTACTTC.